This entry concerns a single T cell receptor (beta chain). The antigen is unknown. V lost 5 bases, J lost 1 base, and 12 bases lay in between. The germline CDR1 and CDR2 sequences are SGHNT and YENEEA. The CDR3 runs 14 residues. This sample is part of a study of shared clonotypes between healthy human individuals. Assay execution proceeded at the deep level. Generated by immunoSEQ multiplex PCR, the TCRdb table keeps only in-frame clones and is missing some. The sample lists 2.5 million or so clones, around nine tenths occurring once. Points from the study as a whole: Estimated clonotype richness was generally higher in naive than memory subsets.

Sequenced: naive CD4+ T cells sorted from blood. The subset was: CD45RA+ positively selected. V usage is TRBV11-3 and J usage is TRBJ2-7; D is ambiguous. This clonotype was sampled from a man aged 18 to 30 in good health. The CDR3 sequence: CASSLSPESYEQYF. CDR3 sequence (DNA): TGTGCCAGCAGCCTGAGCCCAGAATCCTACGAGCAGTACTTC. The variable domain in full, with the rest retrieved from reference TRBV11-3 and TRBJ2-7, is EAGVVQSPRYKIIEKKQPVAFWCNPISGHNTLYWYLQNLGQGPELLIRYENEEAVDDSQLPKDRFSAERLKGVDSTLKIQPAELGDSAVYLCASSLSPESYEQYFGPGTRLTVT.